The subject of this entry is one T cell receptor (beta chain). What it recognizes is unknown. V dropped 3 bases and J dropped 2 bases, with 5 bases sitting between them. Germline lookup yields CDR1 MRHNA and CDR2 SNTAGT. CDR3 size: 13 residues. The data derive from a study of breast tumors, draining lymph nodes, adjacent tissues. TCRdb redid the calling of the multiplex PCR reads with MiXCR, one entry per CDR3 protein. Found here are about 35,000 distinct CDR3 sequences, approximately 37% of them singletons; the top ten hold 9.5% to 13%. Study conclusions and caveats: The data were judged consistent with most tumor T cells coming from lymph node and expanding in tumor.

The rearrangement uses TRBV6-4 and TRBJ1-5; D gene uncertain. Sequencing was done on a sample of breast tumor tissue. The TCR was taken from a female donor with breast cancer. Some clones in this sample may be carry-over from other donors' samples. DNA for the CDR3: TGTGCCAGCAGTGAGGGCCGCAATCAGCCCCAGCATTTT. Amino acid sequence: CASSEGRNQPQHF.